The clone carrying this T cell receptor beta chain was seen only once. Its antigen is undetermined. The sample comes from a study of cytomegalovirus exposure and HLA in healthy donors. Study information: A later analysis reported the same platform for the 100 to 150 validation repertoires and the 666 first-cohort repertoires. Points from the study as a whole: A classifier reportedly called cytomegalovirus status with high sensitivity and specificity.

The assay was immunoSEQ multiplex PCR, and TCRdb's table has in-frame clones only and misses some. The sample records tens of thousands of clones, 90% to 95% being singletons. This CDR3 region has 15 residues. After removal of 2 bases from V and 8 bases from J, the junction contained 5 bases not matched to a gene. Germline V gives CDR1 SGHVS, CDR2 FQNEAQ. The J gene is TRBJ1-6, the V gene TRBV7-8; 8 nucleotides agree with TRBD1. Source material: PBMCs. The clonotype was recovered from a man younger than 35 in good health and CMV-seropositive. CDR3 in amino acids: CASSLRTGKDSPLHF. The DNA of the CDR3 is TGTGCCAGCAGCTTACGGACAGGGAAGGATTCACCCCTCCACTTT.